This section outlines one TCR beta chain sequence together with its context. Its target is unknown. The CDR3 spans 14 residues. CDR1 is WSHSY, CDR2 SAAADI, per germline. Trimming removed 2 bases from V and 4 bases from J, with 11 bases in between. This specimen belongs to a study of T-cell memory formation after mild COVID-19. Looking at the study overall: The two donors had largely donor-specific TCR clusters. Study results and caveats: Shrinking CD4+ clones were chiefly CM and EM; CD8+ ones were chiefly EMRA.

Barcoded TCR alpha and TCR beta cDNA libraries with UMIs came from 5'RACE using constant-segment primers. TCRdb passed the 5' RACE reads through MiXCR, listing each CDR3 protein once. The table records about 90,000 distinct CDR3 sequences, around 15% of them present only once. The chain is built from TRBV10-2 and TRBJ1-1, with D perhaps matching TRBD1 (6 bases). The specimen sequenced was PBMCs or a T cell subset sorted from them (not recorded which). The sequence was collected from a man aged 18 to 29 who had mild COVID-19 (a few samples of this study predate the infection). Cell type and time point are not known. Here the CDR3 reads CASSEGGSPTEAFF. CDR3 bases: TGCGCCAGCAGTGAGGGGGGCAGTCCCACTGAAGCTTTCTTT.